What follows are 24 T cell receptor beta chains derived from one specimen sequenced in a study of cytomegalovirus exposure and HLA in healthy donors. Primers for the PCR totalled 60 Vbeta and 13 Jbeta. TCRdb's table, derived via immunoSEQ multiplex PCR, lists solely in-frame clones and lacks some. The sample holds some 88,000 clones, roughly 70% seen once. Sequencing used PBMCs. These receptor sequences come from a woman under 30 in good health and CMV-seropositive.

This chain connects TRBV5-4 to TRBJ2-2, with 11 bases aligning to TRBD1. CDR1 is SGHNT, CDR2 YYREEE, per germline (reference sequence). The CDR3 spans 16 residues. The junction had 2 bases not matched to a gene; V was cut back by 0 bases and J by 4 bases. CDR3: CASSLGDRGFTGELFF. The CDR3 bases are TGTGCCAGCAGCTTGGGGGACAGGGGGTTCACCGGGGAGCTGTTTTTT.

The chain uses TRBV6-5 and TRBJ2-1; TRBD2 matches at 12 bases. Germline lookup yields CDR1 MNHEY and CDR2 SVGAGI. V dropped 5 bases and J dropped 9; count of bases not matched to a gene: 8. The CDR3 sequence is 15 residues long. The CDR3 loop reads CASSTPTSGGPEQFF. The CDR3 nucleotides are TGTGCCAGCAGTACGCCGACTAGCGGGGGACCTGAGCAGTTCTTC.

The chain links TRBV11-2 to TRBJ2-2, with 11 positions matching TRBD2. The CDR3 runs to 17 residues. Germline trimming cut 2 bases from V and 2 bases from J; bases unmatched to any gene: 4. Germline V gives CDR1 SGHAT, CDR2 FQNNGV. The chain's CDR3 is CASSLTSGGPNTGELFF. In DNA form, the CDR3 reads TGTGCCAGCAGCTTAACTAGCGGGGGCCCAAACACCGGGGAGCTGTTTTTT.

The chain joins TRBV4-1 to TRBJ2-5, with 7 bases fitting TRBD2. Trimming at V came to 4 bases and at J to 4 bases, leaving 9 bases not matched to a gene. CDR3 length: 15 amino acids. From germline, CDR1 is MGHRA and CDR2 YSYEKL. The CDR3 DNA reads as TGCGCCAGCAGCCCTGGACTAGACGGGGGAGAGACCCAGTACTTC. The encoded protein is CASSPGLDGGETQYF.

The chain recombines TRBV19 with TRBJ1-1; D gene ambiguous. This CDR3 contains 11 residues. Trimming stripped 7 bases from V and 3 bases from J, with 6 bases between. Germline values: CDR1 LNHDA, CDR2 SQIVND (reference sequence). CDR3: CASIGYTEAFF. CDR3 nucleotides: TGTGCCAGTATCGGGTACACTGAAGCTTTCTTT. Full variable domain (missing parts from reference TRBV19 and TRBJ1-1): DGGITQSPKYLFRKEGQNVTLSCEQNLNHDAMYWYRQDPGQGLRLIYYSQIVNDFQKGDIAEGYSVSREKKESFPLTVTSAQKNPTAFYLCASIGYTEAFFGQGTRLTVV.

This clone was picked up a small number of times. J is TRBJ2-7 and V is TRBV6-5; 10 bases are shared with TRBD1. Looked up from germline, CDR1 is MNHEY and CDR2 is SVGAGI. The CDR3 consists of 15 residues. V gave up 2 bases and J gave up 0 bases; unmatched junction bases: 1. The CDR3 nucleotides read TGTGCCAGCAGTTACCGGACAGGGGGCTCCTACGAGCAGTACTTC. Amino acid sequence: CASSYRTGGSYEQYF.

The DNA for the CDR3 is TGTGCCAGCAGCTTACTCGGGTTCCCACAAGAGACCCAGTACTTC. Its translation: CASSLLGFPQETQYF. The rearrangement links TRBV7-3 to TRBJ2-5; D uncertain. Germline CDR1 is SGHTA and CDR2 is FQGTGA. Deletions cut 2 bases from V and 2 bases from J, with 12 bases between. This CDR3 spans 15 amino acids.

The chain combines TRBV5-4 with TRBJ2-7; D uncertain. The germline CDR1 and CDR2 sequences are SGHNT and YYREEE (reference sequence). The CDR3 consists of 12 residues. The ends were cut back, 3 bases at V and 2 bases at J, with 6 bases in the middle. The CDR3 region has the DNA TGTGCCAGCAGCTCCTGGCCCTACGAGCAGTACTTC. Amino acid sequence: CASSSWPYEQYF.

CDR3 sequence reads: CASSPGTGDNEKLFF. Written as DNA, the CDR3 is TGTGCCAGCAGCCCGGGGACAGGGGATAATGAAAAACTGTTTTTT. The chain carries TRBV7-9 and TRBJ1-4, with 10 bases fitting TRBD1. The ends lost 5 bases at V and 4 bases at J; junction bases unmatched: 4. Germline CDR1 and CDR2: SEHNR and FQNEAQ (reference sequence). The CDR3 is 15 residues long.

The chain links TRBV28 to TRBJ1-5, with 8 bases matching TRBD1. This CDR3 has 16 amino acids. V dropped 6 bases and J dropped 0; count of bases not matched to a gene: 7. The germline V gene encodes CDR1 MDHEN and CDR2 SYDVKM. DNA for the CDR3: TGTGCCAGCAGCCTACGACAGGGGAATAGCAATCAGCCCCAGCATTTT. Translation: CASSLRQGNSNQPQHF.

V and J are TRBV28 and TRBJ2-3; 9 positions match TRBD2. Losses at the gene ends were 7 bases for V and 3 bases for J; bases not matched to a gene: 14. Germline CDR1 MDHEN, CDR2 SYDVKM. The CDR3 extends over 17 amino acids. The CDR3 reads CASTFGGAGGETDTQYF. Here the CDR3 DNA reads TGTGCCAGCACTTTTGGGGGAGCGGGAGGAGAGACAGATACGCAGTATTTT.

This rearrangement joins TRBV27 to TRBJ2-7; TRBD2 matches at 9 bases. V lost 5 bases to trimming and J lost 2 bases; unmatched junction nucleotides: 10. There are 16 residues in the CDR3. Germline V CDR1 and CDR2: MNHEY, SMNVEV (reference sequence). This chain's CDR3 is CASSLLAGKIPYEQYF. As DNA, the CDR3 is TGTGCCAGCAGTCTGCTAGCGGGAAAAATTCCCTACGAGCAGTACTTC.

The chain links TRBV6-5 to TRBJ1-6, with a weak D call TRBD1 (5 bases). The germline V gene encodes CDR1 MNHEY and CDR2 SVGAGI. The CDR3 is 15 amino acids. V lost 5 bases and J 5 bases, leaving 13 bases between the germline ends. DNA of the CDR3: TGTGCCAGCAGTCAGACAGCCTTAGATAATTCACCCCTCCACTTT. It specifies CASSQTALDNSPLHF.

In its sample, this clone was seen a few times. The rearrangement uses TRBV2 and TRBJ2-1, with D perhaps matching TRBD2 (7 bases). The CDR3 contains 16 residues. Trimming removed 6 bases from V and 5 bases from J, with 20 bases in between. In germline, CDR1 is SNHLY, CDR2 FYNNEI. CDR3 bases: TGTGCCAGCAGCCAGGGGTTGGCTAGCGGTGACAATGAGCAGTTCTTC. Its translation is CASSQGLASGDNEQFF.

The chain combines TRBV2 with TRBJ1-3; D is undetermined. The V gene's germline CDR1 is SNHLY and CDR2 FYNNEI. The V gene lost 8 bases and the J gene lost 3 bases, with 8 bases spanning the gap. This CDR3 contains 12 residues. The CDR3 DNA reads TGTGCCAGCGGACTGCTTGGAAACACCATATATTTT. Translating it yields CASGLLGNTIYF.

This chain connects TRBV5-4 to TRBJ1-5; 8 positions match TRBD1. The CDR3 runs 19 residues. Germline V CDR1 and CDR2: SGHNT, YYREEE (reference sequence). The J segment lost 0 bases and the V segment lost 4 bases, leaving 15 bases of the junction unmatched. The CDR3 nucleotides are TGTGCCAGCAGCCATGGGACAGGTGGTAGGATGGATAGCAATCAGCCCCAGCATTTT. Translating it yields CASSHGTGGRMDSNQPQHF.

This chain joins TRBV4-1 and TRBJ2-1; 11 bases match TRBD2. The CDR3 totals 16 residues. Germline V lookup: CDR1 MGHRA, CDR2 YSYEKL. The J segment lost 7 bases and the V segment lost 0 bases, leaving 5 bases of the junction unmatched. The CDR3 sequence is CASSQELAGVKNEQFF. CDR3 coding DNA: TGCGCCAGCAGCCAAGAACTAGCGGGGGTCAAAAATGAGCAGTTCTTC.

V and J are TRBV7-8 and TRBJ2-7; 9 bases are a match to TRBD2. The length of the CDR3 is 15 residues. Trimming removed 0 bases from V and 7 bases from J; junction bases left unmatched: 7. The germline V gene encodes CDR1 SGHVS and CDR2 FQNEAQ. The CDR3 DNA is TGTGCCAGCAGCTTAGCGCGCGGGAGGGCCGAAGAGCAGTACTTC. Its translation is CASSLARGRAEEQYF.

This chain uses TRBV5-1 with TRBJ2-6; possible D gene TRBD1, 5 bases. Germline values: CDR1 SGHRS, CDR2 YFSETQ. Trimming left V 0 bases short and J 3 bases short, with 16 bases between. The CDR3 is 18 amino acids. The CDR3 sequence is CASSLGARVNFGANVLTF. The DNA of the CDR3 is TGCGCCAGCAGCTTGGGGGCCAGGGTAAACTTTGGGGCCAACGTCCTGACTTTC. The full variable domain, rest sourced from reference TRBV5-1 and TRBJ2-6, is KAGVTQTPRYLIKTRGQQVTLSCSPISGHRSVSWYQQTPGQGLQFLFEYFSETQRNKGNFPGRFSGRQFSNSRSEMNVSTLELGDSALYLCASSLGARVNFGANVLTFGAGSRLTVL.

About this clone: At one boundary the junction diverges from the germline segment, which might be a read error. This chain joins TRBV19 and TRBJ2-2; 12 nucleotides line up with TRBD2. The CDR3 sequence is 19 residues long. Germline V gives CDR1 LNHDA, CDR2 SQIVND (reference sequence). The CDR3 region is CASSLEGLAGGDFGWELFF. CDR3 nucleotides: TGTGCCAGTAGTCTAGAGGGACTAGCGGGCGGGGATTTTGGCTGGGAGCTGTTTTTT.

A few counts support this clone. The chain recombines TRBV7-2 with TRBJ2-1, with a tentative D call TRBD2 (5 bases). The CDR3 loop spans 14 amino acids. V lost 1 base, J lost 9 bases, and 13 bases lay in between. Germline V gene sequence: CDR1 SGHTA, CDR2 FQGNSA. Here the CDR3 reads CASSLVPERGEQFF. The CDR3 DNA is TGTGCCAGCAGCTTAGTTCCGGAACGGGGTGAGCAGTTCTTC.

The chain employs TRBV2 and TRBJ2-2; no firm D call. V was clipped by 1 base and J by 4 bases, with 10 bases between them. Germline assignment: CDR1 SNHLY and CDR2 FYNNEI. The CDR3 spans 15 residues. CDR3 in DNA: TGTGCCAGCAGTGAAGAGGCGTCAGGCACCGGGGAGCTGTTTTTT. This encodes CASSEEASGTGELFF.

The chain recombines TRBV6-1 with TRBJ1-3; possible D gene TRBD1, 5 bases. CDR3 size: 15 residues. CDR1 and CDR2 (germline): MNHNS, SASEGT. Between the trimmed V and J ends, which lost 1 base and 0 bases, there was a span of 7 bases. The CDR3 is CASSEGGISGNTIYF. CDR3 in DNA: TGTGCCAGCAGTGAAGGGGGCATCTCTGGAAACACCATATATTTT.

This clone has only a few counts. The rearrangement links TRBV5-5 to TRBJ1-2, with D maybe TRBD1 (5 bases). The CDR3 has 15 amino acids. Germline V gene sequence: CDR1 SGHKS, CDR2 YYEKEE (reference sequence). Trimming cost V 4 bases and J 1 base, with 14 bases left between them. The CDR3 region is CASSTADSLNYGYTF. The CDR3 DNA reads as TGTGCCAGCAGCACGGCAGACAGCCTTAACTATGGCTACACCTTC. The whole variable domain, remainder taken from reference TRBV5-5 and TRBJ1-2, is DAGVTQSPTHLIKTRGQQVTLRCSPISGHKSVSWYQQVLGQGPQFIFQYYEKEERGRGNFPDRFSARQFPNYSSELNVNALLLGDSALYLCASSTADSLNYGYTFGSGTRLTVV.